One sample yielded the 18 T cell receptor beta chains listed below, sequenced in a study of immune evolution from preneoplasia to lung adenocarcinoma. Clones were sequenced by immunoSEQ multiplex PCR, and TCRdb holds only the in-frame ones, with some missing. The repertoire holds 4,500 to 6,000 clones, with roughly 76% as singletons. Sequenced material: FFPE adjacent normal lung tissue. The receptors originated from a donor older than 65 with lung adenocarcinoma.

The chain is built from TRBV30 and TRBJ2-7; the match to TRBD2 covers 12 bases. The V gene end was trimmed by 3 bases and the J gene end by 0 bases; junction bases not matched to a gene: 0. CDR3 length: 14 residues. Germline V gene lookup returns CDR1 GTSNPN and CDR2 SVGIG (reference sequence). The CDR3, as DNA: TGTGCCTGGAGGACTAGCGGGAGCTCCTACGAGCAGTACTTC. It translates to CAWRTSGSSYEQYF. Filled out from reference TRBV30 and TRBJ2-7, the complete variable domain reads SQTIHQWPATLVQPVGSPLSLECTVEGTSNPNLYWYRQAAGRGLQLLFYSVGIGQISSEVPQNLSASRPQDRQFILSSKKLLLSDSGFYLCAWRTSGSSYEQYFGPGTRLTVT.

The genes are TRBV19 and TRBJ1-5, with a tentative D call TRBD1 (5 bases). Germline V lookup: CDR1 LNHDA, CDR2 SQIVND (reference sequence). V lost 1 base to trimming and J lost 7 bases, with 11 bases between them. The CDR3 covers 14 residues. The CDR3 DNA reads as TGTGCCAGTAGTATAGCTTTTGGGGACCAGCCCCAGCATTTT. This encodes CASSIAFGDQPQHF.

The chain joins TRBV11-2 to TRBJ2-7; D is tentatively TRBD1 or TRBD2 (5 bases each). Germline V gene sequence: CDR1 SGHAT, CDR2 FQNNGV. V gave up 3 bases and J gave up 3 bases, with 12 bases separating them. CDR3 length: 14 amino acids. The CDR3 here is CASSFPGAYYEQYF. The CDR3 nucleotides read TGTGCCAGCAGCTTCCCCGGGGCGTACTACGAGCAGTACTTC.

This sequence joins TRBV6-1 and TRBJ2-5; weak D call: TRBD2 (6 bases). Per the germline V gene, CDR1 is MNHNS and CDR2 is SASEGT. The germline V and J ends were trimmed by 0 bases and 4 bases, with 15 bases remaining between them. This CDR3 region has 16 residues. The CDR3 DNA follows: TGTGCCAGCAGTGAAGCGGGGGGATCGGGTGGAGAGACCCAGTACTTC. Protein product: CASSEAGGSGGETQYF.

This chain links TRBV27 with TRBJ2-6, with D perhaps TRBD2 (5 bases). The V end lost 6 bases, the J end lost 2 bases, and 14 bases lay between the germline ends. The CDR3 spans 16 residues. Germline CDR1 and CDR2: MNHEY and SMNVEV (reference sequence). The CDR3 nucleotides read TGTGCCAGCAGCCCGCCAGCGGTCCCTGGGGCCAACGTCCTGACTTTC. Amino acids: CASSPPAVPGANVLTF. Together with reference TRBV27 and TRBJ2-6, the CDR3 gives the full variable domain: EAQVTQNPRYLITVTGKKLTVTCSQNMNHEYMSWYRQDPGLGLRQIYYSMNVEVTDKGDVPEGYKVSRKEKRNFPLILESPSPNQTSLYFCASSPPAVPGANVLTFGAGSRLTVL.

The V and J genes are TRBV20-1 and TRBJ2-7, with D hard to call. The V and J ends lost 3 bases and 4 bases respectively, with 7 bases between them. This CDR3 contains 11 residues. Germline-derived CDR1 and CDR2 are DFQATT and SNEGSKA (reference sequence). The chain's CDR3 is CSARGRYEQYF. In DNA form, the CDR3 reads TGCAGTGCTAGGGGCCGGTACGAGCAGTACTTC.

This clone occurred once. This chain links TRBV4-3 with TRBJ2-1; D is unclear. This CDR3 has 15 amino acids. Germline V CDR1 and CDR2: LGHNA, YSLEER. The germline V and J ends were trimmed by 0 bases and 4 bases, with 10 bases remaining between them. Written as DNA, the CDR3 is TGCGCCAGCAGCCAAGATGGGAACAGATACAATGAGCAGTTCTTC. Translated, it gives CASSQDGNRYNEQFF.

Comments on this clone: Germline is not matched at one junction end, which may reflect a read error. J is TRBJ2-2 and V is TRBV5-1; no reliable D call. Per the germline V gene, CDR1 is SGHRS and CDR2 is YFSETQ. CDR3 length: 15 amino acids. This CDR3 reads CASRLAITNTGELFF. The CDR3 DNA is TGCGCCAGCAGATTGGCTATCACGAACACCGGGGAGCTGTTTTTT.

The J gene is TRBJ1-1, the V gene TRBV6-6; TRBD1 agrees at 9 bases. The germline V gene has CDR1 MNHNY and CDR2 SVGAGI (reference sequence). The length of the CDR3 is 12 residues. V lost 5 bases and J lost 11; bases outside the gene matches: 6. Here the CDR3 reads CASSAGTGSAFF. The CDR3 coding sequence is TGTGCCAGCAGTGCCGGGACAGGGTCTGCTTTCTTT.

The J gene is TRBJ1-2, the V gene TRBV7-9; D is unclear. The CDR3 length is 14 residues. The V end lost 7 bases, the J end lost 3 bases, and 15 bases lay between the germline ends. CDR1 is SEHNR, CDR2 FQNEAQ, per germline (reference sequence). Here the CDR3 reads CASNPRGLDYGYTF. The DNA for the CDR3 is TGTGCCAGCAACCCCCGGGGATTGGACTATGGCTACACCTTC.

The J gene is TRBJ1-5, the V gene TRBV28; no definite D call. This CDR3 has 12 amino acids. Germline V gene data show CDR1 as MDHEN and CDR2 as SYDVKM. Trimming removed 5 bases at V and 6 bases at J, with 8 bases between. For the CDR3, the DNA is TGTGCCAGCAGTAGGGTTTTTCAGCCCCAGCATTTT. It codes for CASSRVFQPQHF. The whole variable domain, remainder taken from reference TRBV28 and TRBJ1-5, is DVKVTQSSRYLVKRTGEKVFLECVQDMDHENMFWYRQDPGLGLRLIYFSYDVKMKEKGDIPEGYSVSREKKERFSLILESASTNQTSMYLCASSRVFQPQHFGDGTRLSIL.

The chain couples TRBV5-1 to TRBJ1-4, with 8 bases fitting TRBD1. Germline V gene lookup returns CDR1 SGHRS and CDR2 YFSETQ. The CDR3 sequence is 15 residues long. V dropped 2 bases and J dropped 4; count of bases not matched to a gene: 4. The CDR3 spells CASSFGQGRNEKLFF. DNA for the CDR3: TGCGCCAGCAGCTTCGGACAGGGTCGTAATGAAAAACTGTTTTTT.

The chain uses TRBV10-2 and TRBJ2-7; unclear D gene. Germline-derived CDR1 and CDR2 are WSHSY and SAAADI. Trimming pared 2 bases from V and 3 bases from J, leaving 11 bases between. The CDR3 extends over 14 amino acids. The CDR3 loop reads CASSENPPGYEQYF. The CDR3 coding sequence is TGCGCCAGCAGTGAGAACCCCCCGGGCTACGAGCAGTACTTC.

The chain employs TRBV5-1 and TRBJ1-1; D not resolved. Germline lookup yields CDR1 SGHRS and CDR2 YFSETQ. V lost 0 bases, J lost 1 base, and 4 bases lay in between. The CDR3 has 13 amino acids. CDR3 nucleotides: TGCGCCAGCAGCTTGGGGGCGAACACTGAAGCTTTCTTT. Translated, it gives CASSLGANTEAFF.

The chain carries TRBV28 and TRBJ2-2; 7 bases line up with TRBD1. The CDR3 is made up of 13 amino acids. J gave up 4 bases and V 5 bases, and 1 base lay outside the gene matches. Germline loops: CDR1 MDHEN, CDR2 SYDVKM. DNA for the CDR3: TGTGCCAGCAGTCCAGGGGGCACCGGGGAGCTGTTTTTT. It translates to CASSPGGTGELFF.

This clone turned up a few times. V and J are TRBV19 and TRBJ2-6, with D possibly matching TRBD2 (6 bases). Trimming took off 0 bases at V and 2 bases at J, with 8 bases between the two ends. The germline V gene encodes CDR1 LNHDA and CDR2 SQIVND (reference sequence). CDR3 size: 16 residues. CDR3 protein: CASSIETGAGANVLTF. The CDR3 nucleotides read TGTGCCAGTAGTATAGAGACGGGAGCTGGGGCCAACGTCCTGACTTTC.

The chain combines TRBV25-1 with TRBJ2-5, with TRBD1 identical over 8 bases. The CDR3 totals 16 residues. The V and J ends lost 6 bases and 5 bases, in that order; junction bases with no gene match: 14. Germline assignment: CDR1 MGHDK and CDR2 SYGVNS. The CDR3 DNA reads as TGTGCCAGCAGCATAACTAAGACAGGGGCCTGGGAGACCCAGTACTTC. It translates to CASSITKTGAWETQYF. Full variable domain (outside the CDR3, taken from reference TRBV25-1 and TRBJ2-5): EADIYQTPRYLVIGTGKKITLECSQTMGHDKMYWYQQDPGMELHLIHYSYGVNSTEKGDLSSESTVSRIRTEHFPLTLESARPSHTSQYLCASSITKTGAWETQYFGPGTRLLVL.

This clone was picked up a small number of times. The chain is built from TRBV2 and TRBJ2-5; 7 nucleotides agree with TRBD1. Germline CDR1 reads SNHLY; CDR2 reads FYNNEI. This CDR3 has 13 amino acids. The J segment lost 5 bases and the V segment lost 7 bases, leaving 7 bases of the junction unmatched. The CDR3, as DNA: TGTGCCAGCAAACCAGGGGGTGTGGAGACCCAGTACTTC. Protein: CASKPGGVETQYF.